This T cell receptor beta chain emerged from a study of blood T cell repertoires in COVID-19. In regard to this clone: Other DNA variants within this sample encode the same CDR3.

This CDR3 comprises 14 residues. The trim removed 4 bases at V and 8 bases at J, leaving 5 bases unmatched. CDR1 is MGHRA and CDR2 is YSYEKL in the germline V gene. Some clones are missing from TCRdb's copy, which holds only in-frame ones; the method was immunoSEQ multiplex PCR. This table has over 200,000 clones, 70% to 85% appearing once. This receptor was obtained from a woman of 80 years or more with acute or convalescent COVID-19. What was sequenced was peripheral blood. V usage is TRBV4-1 and J usage is TRBJ1-2; 12 nucleotides match TRBD1. The CDR3 sequence: CASSRGQGAAGYTF. In DNA, the CDR3 is TGCGCCAGCAGCCGGGGACAGGGGGCGGCGGGCTACACCTTC.